Detailed here is one TCR beta chain. Its antigen is as yet unknown. Germline V lookup: CDR1 MNHEY, CDR2 SMNVEV (reference sequence). This CDR3 has 16 residues. V was clipped by 2 bases and J by 7 bases, with 18 bases between them. These data come from a study of cytotoxic CD8 clonotypes in ibrutinib-treated CLL. Findings of the study overall: Public clonotypes were uncommon and contracted or stayed stable on treatment. At baseline, clonality was higher than in age-matched healthy donors and correlated with CD8+ counts.

Measured with immunoSEQ multiplex PCR; TCRdb has only the in-frame clones, and not every one. Here the sample spans around 26,000 clones, 65% to 90% being singletons. The clonotype originates from a human donor with chronic lymphocytic leukemia. This chain links TRBV27 with TRBJ2-1; D unclear. The specimen was PBMCs, collected after 24 months of ibrutinib treatment. The CDR3 here is CASSLVVGLSSNEQFF. As DNA, the CDR3 is TGTGCCAGCAGTTTAGTGGTGGGGTTGAGTTCTAATGAGCAGTTCTTC.